Ten or more counts support the clone carrying this T cell receptor beta chain. The data were obtained in a study of blood T cell repertoires in COVID-19. Profiling relied on immunoSEQ multiplex PCR, and the TCRdb table lists in-frame clones only, not all of them. The sample lists 250,000 to 350,000 clones, around nine tenths occurring once. Germline assignment: CDR1 MGHRA and CDR2 YSYEKL. This CDR3 has 15 residues. The junction had 6 bases not matched to a gene; V was cut back by 0 bases and J by 9 bases. This clonotype was obtained from a woman aged 40 to 50 who had recovered from COVID-19. Sample: PBMCs or T cells enriched from blood (not recorded which). The chain carries TRBV4-1 and TRBJ2-1; TRBD2 matches 9 bases. CDR3 in amino acids: CASSQDAGTSSEQFF. The CDR3 nucleotides read TGCGCCAGCAGCCAAGACGCCGGGACTAGCTCTGAGCAGTTCTTC.